The rows below give T cell receptor beta chains drawn from one sample of a study of vaccination effects on CD4 cells after COVID-19. The antigens for these receptors are not known. The repertoire was sequenced with immunoSEQ multiplex PCR; TCRdb's copy has only in-frame clones and lacks some. The sample records some 70,000 clones, 70% to 80% being singletons. The specimen comprised CD4+ T cells from PBMCs cultured without peptide, sampled after COVID-19 vaccination. These TCRs come from a human donor who received a COVID-19 vaccine. CDR3s include the opening cysteine and the closing phenylalanine or tryptophan. The D gene is left open where the match is weak. The size entry is marked missing in some rows and otherwise reads once, few, many or a size class.

>.|.|TRBV7-2|TRBJ2-1
CASSLRGAYNEQFF
TGTGCCAGCAGCTTACGCGGGGCCTACAATGAGCAGTTCTTC
>.|.|TRBV3-1/TRBV3-2|TRBJ1-1
CASSPHRENTEAFF
TGTGCCAGCAGCCCCCACCGGGAGAACACTGAAGCTTTCTTT
>.|.|TRBV19|TRBJ1-5
CASSRRGYTDQPQHF
TGTGCCAGTAGTAGGAGGGGCTATACGGATCAGCCCCAGCATTTT
>.|.|TRBV12-3/TRBV12-4|TRBJ1-1
CASSLRVRTEAFF
TGTGCCAGCAGTTTGAGGGTGAGGACTGAAGCTTTCTTT
>.|.|TRBV20-1|TRBJ1-2
CSADRLDGYTF
TGCAGTGCCGATCGATTGGATGGCTACACCTTC
>.|.|TRBV21-1|TRBJ2-2
CASSKERGDRQQSNTGELFF
TGTGCCAGCAGCAAAGAGCGGGGCGACCGTCAGCAGTCGAACACCGGGGAGCTGTTTTTT
>.|.|TRBV27|TRBJ1-6
CASSLSAGGGDSPLHF
TGTGCCAGCAGTTTATCAGCGGGGGGCGGTGATTCACCCCTCCACTTT
>.|.|TRBV5-1|TRBJ1-1
CASSSQGGRTEAFF
TGCGCCAGCAGCTCACAGGGTGGAAGGACTGAAGCTTTCTTT
>.|TRBD1|TRBV19|TRBJ1-1
CASSITAGQANTEAFF
TGTGCCAGTAGTATAACTGCGGGACAGGCGAACACTGAAGCTTTCTTT
>.|TRBD1|TRBV6-6|TRBJ1-3
CASSRSTGTTGNTIYF
TGTGCCAGCAGTCGATCGACAGGGACAACTGGAAACACCATATATTTT
>.|.|TRBV28|TRBJ1-1
CASSSSGYTEAFF
TGTGCCAGCAGCAGCTCAGGGTATACTGAAGCTTTCTTT
>few|TRBD2|TRBV6-5|TRBJ2-1
CASRRLAGAYNEQFF
TGTGCCAGCAGGCGACTAGCGGGGGCCTACAATGAGCAGTTCTTC
>.|.|TRBV14|TRBJ2-5
CASSLTAETQYF
TGTGCCAGCAGTTTAACGGCCGAAACCCAGTACTTC
>once|TRBD2|TRBV5-1|TRBJ2-1
CASSVTSGISYNEQFF
TGCGCCAGCAGCGTGACTAGCGGGATTTCCTACAATGAGCAGTTCTTC
>few|.|TRBV19|TRBJ1-2
CASSANRVGYDYGYTF
TGTGCCAGTAGTGCGAACAGGGTTGGATATGACTATGGCTACACCTTC
>.|.|TRBV6-5|TRBJ1-1
CASSPGSRPEAFF
TGTGCCAGCAGTCCGGGGAGCCGTCCTGAAGCTTTCTTT
>.|TRBD1|TRBV29-1|TRBJ1-2
CSVERQGVRYGYTF
TGCAGCGTCGAACGGCAGGGGGTCCGCTATGGCTACACCTTC
>.|.|TRBV18|TRBJ1-4
CASSPPSVRNEKLFF
TGTGCCAGCTCACCACCGTCCGTACGGAATGAAAAACTGTTTTTT
>.|.|TRBV19|TRBJ1-2
CASSIDRNDGYTF
TGTGCCAGTAGTATCGACAGGAATGATGGCTACACCTTC
>.|TRBD1|TRBV11-3|TRBJ1-3
CASSLDRDRGLPSGNTIYF
TGTGCCAGCAGCTTAGATCGGGACAGGGGCCTTCCCTCTGGAAACACCATATATTTT
>.|.|TRBV9|TRBJ1-2
CASSATPRGGDYGYTF
TGTGCCAGCAGCGCCACCCCCAGGGGAGGAGACTATGGCTACACCTTC
>.|.|TRBV6-1|TRBJ1-5
CASSEKGEGGNQPQHF
TGTGCCAGCAGTGAAAAGGGGGAAGGTGGGAATCAGCCCCAGCATTTT
>.|.|TRBV2|TRBJ2-1
CATVPLDNEQFF
TGTGCCACCGTCCCCCTTGACAATGAGCAGTTCTTC
>few|.|TRBV4-2|TRBJ2-2
CASSQDAGELFF
TGTGCCAGCAGCCAAGACGCCGGGGAGCTGTTTTTT